This T cell receptor (beta chain) was obtained from a study of cytomegalovirus exposure and HLA in healthy donors. Study context: Across 350 to 500 genotyped donors, roughly 80% landed in the Caucasian-associated ancestry cluster.

V lost 0 bases and J lost 11, with 19 bases in between. The CDR3 is made up of 15 amino acids. Germline assignment: CDR1 MNHEY and CDR2 SVGAGI. Points on this clone: Its antigen remains unknown.

General study findings and limits: Earlier analysis found most TCR beta V segments productive about 87% or about 30% of the time. Reported results showed that the classifier diagnosed cytomegalovirus status with high specificity and sensitivity.

The PCR contained 60 Vbeta and 13 Jbeta primers. Measured with immunoSEQ multiplex PCR; TCRdb has only the in-frame clones, and not every one. Among 69,000 or so clones listed, 74% were seen once. Every donor was a healthy person donating bone marrow. This receptor was taken from a woman aged 55-69 years in good health and CMV-seropositive. Material for sequencing was PBMCs. The V call is TRBV6-5, the J call TRBJ1-2, with D tentatively TRBD1 (6 bases). DNA for the CDR3: TGTGCCAGCAGTTACTCGCCCTTGACGGGGGGCACTTACACCTTC. Translated, it gives CASSYSPLTGGTYTF.